The 5 T cell receptor beta chains below come from one sample, sequenced in a study of T cell responses to AZD1222 COVID-19 vaccine. Generated by immunoSEQ multiplex PCR, the TCRdb table keeps only in-frame clones and is missing some. The table includes about 140,000 clones, roughly 89% detected once. Sequencing used peripheral blood, obtained on day 0 of AZD1222 vaccination. The source is an adult in good health.

This rearrangement joins TRBV14 to TRBJ2-7, with 8 bases that match TRBD2. V was pared by 3 bases and J by 0 bases, with 7 bases of the junction left unmatched. This CDR3 has 16 amino acids. Germline-derived CDR1 and CDR2 are SGHDN and FVKESK. This chain's CDR3 is CASSHGGGKTSYEQYF. The CDR3 bases are TGTGCCAGCAGCCATGGCGGGGGGAAAACCTCCTACGAGCAGTACTTC.

This rearrangement joins TRBV7-9 to TRBJ2-1; 7 nucleotides match TRBD2. This CDR3 spans 12 amino acids. The germline gives CDR1 SEHNR, CDR2 FQNEAQ (reference sequence). J was trimmed by 8 bases and V by 5 bases; bases with no gene match: 3. CDR3 nucleotides: TGTGCCAGCAGCAAGGGAGGGGATGAGCAGTTCTTC. Protein sequence: CASSKGGDEQFF. The variable domain in full, with the rest retrieved from reference TRBV7-9 and TRBJ2-1, is DTGVSQNPRHKITKRGQNVTFRCDPISEHNRLYWYRQTLGQGPEFLTYFQNEAQLEKSRLLSDRFSAERPKGSFSTLEIQRTEQGDSAMYLCASSKGGDEQFFGPGTRLTVL.

The rearrangement uses TRBV12-3 or TRBV12-4 and TRBJ1-1, with no clear D. With 6 bases removed from V and 6 bases from J, the gap between germline ends came to 11 bases. The CDR3 is made up of 12 amino acids. DNA for the CDR3: TGTGCCAGCAGCCCAGAATCCCCTGAAGCTTTCTTT. This gives the protein CASSPESPEAFF.

The rearrangement links TRBV27 to TRBJ1-1, with D tentatively TRBD1 (5 bases). CDR3 length: 11 residues. Trimming left V 8 bases short and J 9 bases short, with 13 bases between. Germline-derived CDR1 and CDR2 are MNHEY and SMNVEV (reference sequence). This CDR3 reads CASRRGRKAFF. DNA for the CDR3: TGTGCCAGCCGGAGGGGACGGAAAGCTTTCTTT.

This clone has only one observation. The gene calls are TRBV3-1 (or the pseudogene TRBV3-2) and TRBJ2-7; 10 bases agree with TRBD2. Germline V CDR1 and CDR2: LGHDT, YNNKEL (reference sequence). CDR3 length: 15 residues. The V gene end was trimmed by 4 bases and the J gene end by 5 bases; junction bases not matched to a gene: 8. As DNA, the CDR3 is TGTGCCAGCAGCCCTCGACTAGCGGGCCCCCACGAGCAGTACTTC. It translates to CASSPRLAGPHEQYF.